The 13 T cell receptor beta chains below were found in one sample sequenced in a study of shared clonotypes between healthy human individuals. Assay used: immunoSEQ multiplex PCR; TCRdb lists only in-frame clones, some missing. The sample contains just over 2,000,000 clones, roughly 96% of which appear only once. Sequenced sample: naive CD4+ T cells sorted from blood. Subset indicated: CD45RA+ positively selected. The receptors originated from a man younger than 30 in good health.

In this sample, this clone turned up a few times. The V and J genes are TRBV5-1 and TRBJ1-5; D is uncertain. Between the trimmed V and J ends, which lost 5 bases and 0 bases, there was a span of 6 bases. This CDR3 is 13 amino acids long. Germline V gene data show CDR1 as SGHRS and CDR2 as YFSETQ. The CDR3 nucleotides read TGCGCCAGCAGATATGATAGCAATCAGCCCCAGCATTTT. This sequence encodes CASRYDSNQPQHF. The variable domain in full, with the rest retrieved from reference TRBV5-1 and TRBJ1-5, is KAGVTQTPRYLIKTRGQQVTLSCSPISGHRSVSWYQQTPGQGLQFLFEYFSETQRNKGNFPGRFSGRQFSNSRSEMNVSTLELGDSALYLCASRYDSNQPQHFGDGTRLSIL.

In regard to this clone: Other DNA sequences in this specimen translate into the identical CDR3. The chain employs TRBV7-2 and TRBJ1-5, with 10 bases matching TRBD1. Looked up from germline, CDR1 is SGHTA and CDR2 is FQGNSA. The CDR3 covers 13 residues. The V segment lost 3 bases and the J segment 7 bases; nucleotides outside the gene matches: 0. The CDR3 protein is CASSLGQGQPQHF. CDR3 DNA sequence: TGTGCCAGCAGCTTGGGACAGGGGCAGCCCCAGCATTTT.

The chain has TRBV4-1 and TRBJ2-7; 9 positions match TRBD2. CDR1 and CDR2 (germline): MGHRA, YSYEKL. J lost 0 bases, V lost 3 bases, and 12 bases had no gene match. This CDR3 contains 18 residues. CDR3 nucleotide sequence: TGCGCCAGCAGCCAGGTTAGCGGGGGTGTTAGGAGCTCCTACGAGCAGTACTTC. This sequence encodes CASSQVSGGVRSSYEQYF.

This chain joins TRBV11-2 and TRBJ2-3, with D possibly matching TRBD2 (6 bases). In germline, CDR1 is SGHAT, CDR2 FQNNGV. The V and J ends lost 6 bases and 4 bases respectively, with 17 bases between them. The CDR3 length is 15 residues. CDR3 bases: TGTGCCAGCAGTCCCCGGGAGTGGATGGCAGATACGCAGTATTTT. This codes for CASSPREWMADTQYF. The full variable domain, its missing parts supplied by reference TRBV11-2 and TRBJ2-3, is EAGVAQSPRYKIIEKRQSVAFWCNPISGHATLYWYQQILGQGPKLLIQFQNNGVVDDSQLPKDRFSAERLKGVDSTLKIQPAKLEDSAVYLCASSPREWMADTQYFGPGTRLTVL.

About this clone: At the DNA level, this CDR3 is encoded by other sequences in the same sample as well. V and J are TRBV6-5 and TRBJ1-2; D might be TRBD1 (5 bases). Trimming cost V 2 bases and J 2 bases, with 6 bases left between them. This CDR3 has 13 residues. Per germline, CDR1 MNHEY and CDR2 SVGAGI. The CDR3 coding sequence is TGTGCCAGCAGTTACGAGGGGAACTATGGCTACACCTTC. Translated: CASSYEGNYGYTF.

This sequence joins TRBV7-2 and TRBJ1-5; 10 nucleotides agree with TRBD1. There are 14 residues in the CDR3. Losses at the gene ends were 8 bases for V and 4 bases for J; bases not matched to a gene: 5. Germline CDR1 reads SGHTA; CDR2 reads FQGNSA. The CDR3 nucleotides are TGTGCCAGCGGGTTGGGACAGGGGAATCAGCCCCAGCATTTT. Residues: CASGLGQGNQPQHF.

This chain joins TRBV29-1 and TRBJ2-7, with 7 bases identical to TRBD1. This CDR3 region has 13 residues. Germline CDR1 is SQVTM and CDR2 is ANQGSEA. The trim removed 3 bases at V and 0 bases at J, leaving 2 bases unmatched. CDR3 DNA sequence: TGCAGCGTTGAGGGACAGCTCTCCTACGAGCAGTACTTC. Protein product: CSVEGQLSYEQYF.

The chain carries TRBV7-9 and TRBJ1-1, with TRBD1 as a possible D gene (5 bases). The CDR3 runs to 14 residues. Germline CDR1 and CDR2: SEHNR and FQNEAQ (reference sequence). Deletions cut 5 bases from V and 0 bases from J, with 10 bases between. The CDR3 region has the DNA TGTGCCAGCAGCCCGACAGTTATGAACACTGAAGCTTTCTTT. Translating gives CASSPTVMNTEAFF.

The chain couples TRBV19 to TRBJ2-5; D is ambiguous. The CDR3 contains 13 residues. Germline V lookup: CDR1 LNHDA, CDR2 SQIVND (reference sequence). V gave up 6 bases and J gave up 4 bases, with 12 bases separating them. DNA of the CDR3: TGTGCCAGTAGGGCTTCCCTGGGAGAGACCCAGTACTTC. This codes for CASRASLGETQYF.

The chain combines TRBV2 with TRBJ1-5; maybe TRBD1 (6 bases). Germline CDR1 SNHLY, CDR2 FYNNEI. Trimming shortened V by 6 bases and J by 7 bases, and 16 bases separated the two germline ends. The CDR3 is 14 amino acids. CDR3 DNA sequence: TGTGCCAGCAGCCGAAAACAGGGAGGACAGCCCCAGCATTTT. This gives the protein CASSRKQGGQPQHF.

V and J are TRBV18 and TRBJ1-2, with D perhaps matching TRBD1 (6 bases). Germline CDR1 reads KGHSH; CDR2 reads LQKENI. The CDR3 runs to 12 residues. V was pared by 3 bases and J by 8 bases, with 10 bases between. The CDR3 nucleotides are TGTGCCAGCTCACCCGGGGGCTGGGGCTACACCTTC. Amino acids: CASSPGGWGYTF.

The V and J genes are TRBV4-1 and TRBJ2-4, with 9 bases aligning to TRBD2. Germline V lookup: CDR1 MGHRA, CDR2 YSYEKL. The V gene end was trimmed by 0 bases and the J gene end by 2 bases; junction bases not matched to a gene: 14. The CDR3 consists of 20 residues. The CDR3 here is CASSQDPGRVAGVTKNIQYF. CDR3 sequence (DNA): TGCGCCAGCAGCCAAGACCCGGGGCGGGTAGCGGGAGTTACCAAAAACATTCAGTACTTC.

The chain employs TRBV10-2 and TRBJ1-3; D is possibly TRBD1 (5 bases). Germline values: CDR1 WSHSY, CDR2 SAAADI. The CDR3 sequence is 14 residues long. The V end was cut by 7 bases, the J end by 3 bases, with 13 bases between. The CDR3: CASIKGVGGNTIYF. The CDR3 bases are TGCGCCAGCATCAAAGGGGTCGGTGGAAACACCATATATTTT.